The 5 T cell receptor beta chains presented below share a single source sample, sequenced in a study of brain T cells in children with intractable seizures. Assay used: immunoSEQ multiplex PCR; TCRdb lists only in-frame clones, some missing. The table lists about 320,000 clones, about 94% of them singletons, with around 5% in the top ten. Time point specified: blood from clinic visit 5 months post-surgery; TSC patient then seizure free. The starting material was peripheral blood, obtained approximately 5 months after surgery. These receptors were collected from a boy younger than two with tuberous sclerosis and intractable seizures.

The CDR3: CASSQEPRGLYGYTF. In DNA form, the CDR3 reads TGTGCCAGCAGCCAAGAACCCAGGGGGCTCTATGGCTACACCTTC. The chain links TRBV14 to TRBJ1-2, with 8 bases aligning to TRBD1. The J segment lost 4 bases and the V segment lost 0 bases, leaving 4 bases of the junction unmatched. The CDR3 spans 15 residues. Germline V gene sequence: CDR1 SGHDN, CDR2 FVKESK.

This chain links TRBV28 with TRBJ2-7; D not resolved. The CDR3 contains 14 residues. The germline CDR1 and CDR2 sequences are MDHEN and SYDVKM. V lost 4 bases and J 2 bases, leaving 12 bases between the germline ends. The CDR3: CASSWRRRPYEQYF. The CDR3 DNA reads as TGTGCCAGCAGTTGGAGACGCCGGCCCTACGAGCAGTACTTC.

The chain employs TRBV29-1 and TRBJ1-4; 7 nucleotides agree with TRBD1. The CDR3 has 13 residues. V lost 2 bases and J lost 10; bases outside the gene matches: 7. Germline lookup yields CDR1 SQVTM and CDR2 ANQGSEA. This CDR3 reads CSVESQGEGKLFF. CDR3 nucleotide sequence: TGCAGCGTTGAATCCCAGGGGGAAGGAAAACTGTTTTTT. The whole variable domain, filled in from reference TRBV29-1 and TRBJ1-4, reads SAVISQKPSRDICQRGTSLTIQCQVDSQVTMMFWYRQQPGQSLTLIATANQGSEATYESGFVIDKFPISRPNLTFSTLTVSNMSPEDSSIYLCSVESQGEGKLFFGSGTQLSVL.

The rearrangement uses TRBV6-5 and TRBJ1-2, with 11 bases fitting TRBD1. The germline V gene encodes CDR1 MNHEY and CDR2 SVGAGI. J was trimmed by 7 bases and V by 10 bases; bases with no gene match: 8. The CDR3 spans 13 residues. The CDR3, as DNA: TGTGCCATGACGGACAGGGGGCTCGGTGGCTACACCTTC. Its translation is CAMTDRGLGGYTF.

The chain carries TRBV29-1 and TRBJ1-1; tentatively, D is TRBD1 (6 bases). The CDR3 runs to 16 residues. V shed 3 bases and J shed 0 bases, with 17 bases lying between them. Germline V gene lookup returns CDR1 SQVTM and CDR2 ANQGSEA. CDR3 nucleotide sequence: TGCAGCGTTGACGGGGTCAGGGGTTTTATGAACACTGAAGCTTTCTTT. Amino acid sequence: CSVDGVRGFMNTEAFF.